Sequencing of this T cell receptor (beta chain) was carried out in a study of T cell changes during pregnancy in multiple sclerosis. This CDR3 has 17 amino acids. The data were produced by immunoSEQ multiplex PCR, yet TCRdb's version contains in-frame clones alone and is incomplete. The repertoire consists of approximately 34,000 clones, with 92% occurring once and the leading ten covering 0.4% to 0.5%. The table lists this clone with a count of one. The chain is built from TRBV12-1 and TRBJ2-2; the DNA was not used to check the table's D call, TRBD2. TRBV12-1 is assigned pseudogene status. Sequenced material: CD4+ T cells from peripheral blood mononuclear cells, taken after pregnancy. The origin of this receptor is a female donor with multiple sclerosis, enrolled in a pregnancy study. CDR3 DNA: TGTGCCAGCAGCTTTGCGTCGGCGGGGACGAACACCGGGGAGCTGTTTTTT. Amino acids: CASSFASAGTNTGELFF.